A selection of T cell receptor beta chains follows, all from one sample in a study of blood T cell repertoires in COVID-19. Libraries were prepared by immunoSEQ multiplex PCR; TCRdb keeps only in-frame clonotypes and omits some of them. The sample holds tens of thousands of clones, more than 75% seen once. The sequencing sample was made of peripheral blood. Receptor source: a man aged 50 or older with active or convalescent COVID-19. The conserved cysteine and the conserved F or W are not part of the CDR3 here.

v_call: TRBV4-1; j_call: TRBJ1-1; cdr3_aa: ASSHPGQANTEAF
v_call: TRBV3-1/TRBV3-2; j_call: TRBJ2-7; cdr3_aa: ASSPSDRAYEQY
v_call: TRBV14; j_call: TRBJ2-1; cdr3_aa: ASTPNVRVEYNEQF
v_call: TRBV19; j_call: TRBJ2-1; cdr3_aa: ASSLSGGTLSSYNEQF
v_call: TRBV6-1; j_call: TRBJ1-2; cdr3_aa: ASSDDGTQGGYT
v_call: TRBV4-2; j_call: TRBJ2-2; cdr3_aa: ASSQETGLAGNTGELF
v_call: TRBV7-2; j_call: TRBJ1-5; cdr3_aa: ASSLEGQNSNQPQH
v_call: TRBV24-1; j_call: TRBJ2-1; cdr3_aa: ATSATSGGTEQF
v_call: TRBV5-1; j_call: TRBJ2-2; cdr3_aa: ASSIRGTGELF
v_call: TRBV24-1; j_call: TRBJ1-6; cdr3_aa: ATSDMIRDRVGSPLH
v_call: TRBV14; j_call: TRBJ2-2; cdr3_aa: ASSGLAGYTGELF
v_call: TRBV19; j_call: TRBJ2-2; cdr3_aa: ASTHTGAGELF
v_call: TRBV30; j_call: TRBJ1-4; cdr3_aa: AWGQGAVEKLF
v_call: TRBV29-1; j_call: TRBJ2-1; cdr3_aa: SAGGGEGPSYNEQF
v_call: TRBV27; j_call: TRBJ1-6; cdr3_aa: ASSTFQTGEAYVGPLH
v_call: TRBV2; j_call: TRBJ1-1; cdr3_aa: ASRWAGDKDSEAF
v_call: TRBV19; j_call: TRBJ1-3; cdr3_aa: ASSISSILGGSGNTIY
v_call: TRBV2; j_call: TRBJ1-5; cdr3_aa: ASTSTEDRAHQPQH
v_call: TRBV15; j_call: TRBJ1-3; cdr3_aa: ATSRRNAGGMGNTIY
v_call: TRBV2; j_call: TRBJ2-7; cdr3_aa: ASSEVGGTYEQY
v_call: TRBV7-3; j_call: TRBJ2-5; cdr3_aa: ASSSSGGAGETQY
v_call: TRBV9; j_call: TRBJ1-1; cdr3_aa: ASSVAETGREAF
v_call: TRBV12-5; j_call: TRBJ1-1; cdr3_aa: ASGHYTGWSTEAF
v_call: TRBV7-9; j_call: TRBJ1-4; cdr3_aa: ASSSSGGITNEKLF
v_call: TRBV7-8; j_call: TRBJ2-5; cdr3_aa: ASSSTGVGLETQY
v_call: TRBV5-4; j_call: TRBJ1-2; cdr3_aa: ASAAWDFRGYT
v_call: TRBV3-1/TRBV3-2; j_call: TRBJ2-1; cdr3_aa: ASRDQRGAYNEQF
v_call: TRBV2; j_call: TRBJ2-1; cdr3_aa: ASSPGLWYEQF
v_call: TRBV6-5; j_call: TRBJ1-6; cdr3_aa: ASITDRKLH
v_call: TRBV11-2; j_call: TRBJ1-1; cdr3_aa: ASSPLLGQGRMGTEAF
v_call: TRBV6-5; j_call: TRBJ1-2; cdr3_aa: ASWGGANYGYT
v_call: TRBV19; j_call: TRBJ2-1; cdr3_aa: ASSIRGFFDEQF
v_call: TRBV19; j_call: TRBJ1-5; cdr3_aa: ASSRSYRGRQPQH
v_call: TRBV6-4; j_call: TRBJ2-2; cdr3_aa: ASSNGITANTGELF
v_call: TRBV5-1; j_call: TRBJ1-4; cdr3_aa: ASSLGGGLDEKLF
v_call: TRBV7-9; j_call: TRBJ1-2; cdr3_aa: ASSRGATSGYGYT
v_call: TRBV6-5; j_call: TRBJ2-7; cdr3_aa: ASSISRVSSYEQY
v_call: TRBV27; j_call: TRBJ2-3; cdr3_aa: ASTSYLRSDTQY
v_call: TRBV6-1; j_call: TRBJ2-1; cdr3_aa: ASSEALTSYNEQF
v_call: TRBV5-3; j_call: TRBJ1-6; cdr3_aa: ARSLPGQGAPYNSPLH
v_call: TRBV4-2; j_call: TRBJ1-2; cdr3_aa: ASSPGREIYGYT
v_call: TRBV6-7; j_call: TRBJ2-2; cdr3_aa: ASSYNRPLNNTGELF
v_call: TRBV28; j_call: TRBJ2-5; cdr3_aa: ASSGTGSYQETQY
v_call: TRBV27; j_call: TRBJ1-4; cdr3_aa: ASRGQGIGEKLF
v_call: TRBV28; j_call: TRBJ1-2; cdr3_aa: ASIDRARSYT
v_call: TRBV19; j_call: TRBJ2-3; cdr3_aa: ASSILGLVGNTDTQY
v_call: TRBV27; j_call: TRBJ2-2; cdr3_aa: ASSRGGDLRVGELF
v_call: TRBV6-1; j_call: TRBJ1-4; cdr3_aa: ASSERGSEKLF
v_call: TRBV5-1; j_call: TRBJ2-1; cdr3_aa: ASSSSGGARSNEQF
v_call: TRBV7-7; j_call: TRBJ2-1; cdr3_aa: ASSLTGGSYNEQF
v_call: TRBV6-1; j_call: TRBJ1-4; cdr3_aa: ASSEPGHTNEKLF
v_call: TRBV4-1; j_call: TRBJ2-3; cdr3_aa: ASSQGLQDTQY
v_call: TRBV14; j_call: TRBJ2-5; cdr3_aa: ASSFTASGTQY
v_call: TRBV30; j_call: TRBJ2-7; cdr3_aa: AWSVPAGSYEQY
v_call: TRBV6-5; j_call: TRBJ1-4; cdr3_aa: ATLEGGGSNEKLF
v_call: TRBV5-6; j_call: TRBJ1-4; cdr3_aa: ASSTQGFTNEKLF
v_call: TRBV5-5; j_call: TRBJ1-1; cdr3_aa: ASSLVAGANTEAF
v_call: TRBV21-1; j_call: TRBJ2-1; cdr3_aa: ASSKDGPPSGDLNEQF
v_call: TRBV6-5; j_call: TRBJ1-4; cdr3_aa: ASRRTGANNEKLF